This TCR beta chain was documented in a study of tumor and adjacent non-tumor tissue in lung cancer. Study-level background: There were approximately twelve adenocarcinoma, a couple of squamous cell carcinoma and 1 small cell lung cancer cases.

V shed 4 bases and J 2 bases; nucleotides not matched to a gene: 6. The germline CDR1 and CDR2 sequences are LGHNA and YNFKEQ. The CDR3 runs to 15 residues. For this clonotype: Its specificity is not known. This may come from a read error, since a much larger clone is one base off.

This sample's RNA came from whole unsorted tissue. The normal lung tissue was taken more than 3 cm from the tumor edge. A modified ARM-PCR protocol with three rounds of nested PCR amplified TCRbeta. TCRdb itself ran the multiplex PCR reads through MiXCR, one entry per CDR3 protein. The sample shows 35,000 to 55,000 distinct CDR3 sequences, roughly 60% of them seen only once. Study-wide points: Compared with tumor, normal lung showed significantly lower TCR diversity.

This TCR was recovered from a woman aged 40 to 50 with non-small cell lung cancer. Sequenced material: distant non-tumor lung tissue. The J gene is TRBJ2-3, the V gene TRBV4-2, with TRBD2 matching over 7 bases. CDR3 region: CASSRGLVDTDTQYF. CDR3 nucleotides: TGTGCCAGCAGCCGTGGACTAGTGGACACAGATACGCAGTATTTT.